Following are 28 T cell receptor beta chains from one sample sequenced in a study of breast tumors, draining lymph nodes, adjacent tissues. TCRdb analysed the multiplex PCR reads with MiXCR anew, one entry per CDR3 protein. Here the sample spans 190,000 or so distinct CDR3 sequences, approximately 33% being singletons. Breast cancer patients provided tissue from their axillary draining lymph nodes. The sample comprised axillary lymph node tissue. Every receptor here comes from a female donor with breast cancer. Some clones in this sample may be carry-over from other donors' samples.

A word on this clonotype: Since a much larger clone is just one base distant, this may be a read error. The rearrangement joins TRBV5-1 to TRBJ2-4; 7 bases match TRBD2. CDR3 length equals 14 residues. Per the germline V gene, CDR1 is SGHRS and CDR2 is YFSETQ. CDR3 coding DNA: TGCGCCGGCAGCTTAGGACTAGGATCGGGCATTCAGTACTTC. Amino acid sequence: CAGSLGLGSGIQYF.

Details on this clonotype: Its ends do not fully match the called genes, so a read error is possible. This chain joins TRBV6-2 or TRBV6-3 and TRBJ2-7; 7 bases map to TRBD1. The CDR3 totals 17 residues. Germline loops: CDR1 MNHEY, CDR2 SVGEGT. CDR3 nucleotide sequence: TGTGCCAGCAGTCACTCGAGGGACAGCCGAGGTGCCTACGAGCAGTACTTC. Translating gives CASSHSRDSRGAYEQYF.

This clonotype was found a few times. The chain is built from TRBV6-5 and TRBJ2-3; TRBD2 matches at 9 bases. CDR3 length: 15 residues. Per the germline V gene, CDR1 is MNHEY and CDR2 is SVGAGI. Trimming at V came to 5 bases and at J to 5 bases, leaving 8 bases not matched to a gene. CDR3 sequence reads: CASSLQAGGGDTQYF. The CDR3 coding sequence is TGTGCCAGCAGTCTTCAAGCGGGAGGTGGAGATACGCAGTATTTT.

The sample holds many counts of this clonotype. CDR3 DNA sequence: TGCGCCAGCAGCCAAGATTTGAGTGTCAGCGGGGACGGCGTCATTCAGTACTTC. Amino acids: CASSQDLSVSGDGVIQYF. The chain employs TRBV4-3 and TRBJ2-4; 7 bases align to TRBD2. CDR1 and CDR2 from the germline V gene are LGHNA and YSLEER. This CDR3 spans 18 amino acids. V shed 0 bases and J 9 bases; nucleotides not matched to a gene: 17.

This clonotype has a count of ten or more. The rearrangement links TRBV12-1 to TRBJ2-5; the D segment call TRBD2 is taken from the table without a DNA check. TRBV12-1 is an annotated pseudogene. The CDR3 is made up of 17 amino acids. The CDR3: CASSHGAAVAGCETQYF. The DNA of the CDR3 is TGTGCCAGCAGCCATGGGGCGGCGGTAGCGGGATGCGAGACCCAGTACTTC.

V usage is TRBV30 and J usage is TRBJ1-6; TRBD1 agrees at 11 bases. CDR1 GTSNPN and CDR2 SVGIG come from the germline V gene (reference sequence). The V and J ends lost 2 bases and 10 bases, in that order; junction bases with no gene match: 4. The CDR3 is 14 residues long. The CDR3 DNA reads TGTGCCTGGAGTTGGGGGACAGGGGGATCACCCCTCCACTTT. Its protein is CAWSWGTGGSPLHF. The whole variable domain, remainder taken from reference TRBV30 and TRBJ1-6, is SQTIHQWPATLVQPVGSPLSLECTVEGTSNPNLYWYRQAAGRGLQLLFYSVGIGQISSEVPQNLSASRPQDRQFILSSKKLLLSDSGFYLCAWSWGTGGSPLHFGNGTRLTVT.

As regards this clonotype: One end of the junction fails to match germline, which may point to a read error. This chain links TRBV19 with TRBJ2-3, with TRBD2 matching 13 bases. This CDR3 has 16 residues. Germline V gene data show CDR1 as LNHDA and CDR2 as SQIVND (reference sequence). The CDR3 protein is CASSSLAGGITGTQYF. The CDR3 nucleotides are TGTGCCAGTAGTTCACTAGCGGGAGGGATCACAGGTACGCAGTATTTT.

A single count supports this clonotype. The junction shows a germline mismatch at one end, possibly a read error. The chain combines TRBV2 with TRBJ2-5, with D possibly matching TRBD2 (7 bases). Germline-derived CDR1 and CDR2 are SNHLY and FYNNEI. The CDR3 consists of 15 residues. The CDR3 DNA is TGTGCCAGCAATGAACGTGGGGGGGCGGCCGAGACCCAGTACTTC. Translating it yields CASNERGGAAETQYF.

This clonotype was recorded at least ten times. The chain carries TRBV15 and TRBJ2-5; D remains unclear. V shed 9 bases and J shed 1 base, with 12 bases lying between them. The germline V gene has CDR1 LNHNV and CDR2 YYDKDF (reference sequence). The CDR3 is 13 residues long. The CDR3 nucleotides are TGTGCCACGAAGTCGTATGTCCAAGAGACCCAGTACTTC. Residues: CATKSYVQETQYF.

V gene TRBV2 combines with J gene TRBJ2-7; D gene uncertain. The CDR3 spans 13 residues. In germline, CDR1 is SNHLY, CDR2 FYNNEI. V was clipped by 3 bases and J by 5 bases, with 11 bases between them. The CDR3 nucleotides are TGTGCCAGCAGTGAGTGGGGAAGCGACGAGCAGTACTTC. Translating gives CASSEWGSDEQYF. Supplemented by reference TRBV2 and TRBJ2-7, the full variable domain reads EPEVTQTPSHQVTQMGQEVILRCVPISNHLYFYWYRQILGQKVEFLVSFYNNEISEKSEIFDDQFSVERPDGSNFTLKIRSTKLEDSAMYFCASSEWGSDEQYFGPGTRLTVT.

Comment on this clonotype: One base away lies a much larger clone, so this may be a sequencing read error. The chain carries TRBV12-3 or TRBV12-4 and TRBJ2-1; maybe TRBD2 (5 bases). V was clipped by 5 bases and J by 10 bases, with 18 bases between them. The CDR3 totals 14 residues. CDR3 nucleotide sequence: TGTGCCAGCAGTCCGGGGATCGGGATTTACGAGCAGTTCTTC. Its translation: CASSPGIGIYEQFF.

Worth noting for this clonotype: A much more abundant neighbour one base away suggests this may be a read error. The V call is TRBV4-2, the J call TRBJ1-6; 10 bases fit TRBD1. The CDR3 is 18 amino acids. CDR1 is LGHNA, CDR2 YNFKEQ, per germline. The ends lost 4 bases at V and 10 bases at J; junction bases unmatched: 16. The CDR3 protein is CASSREPSGGTGASPLHF. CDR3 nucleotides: TGTGCCAGCAGCCGAGAACCCTCGGGGGGGACAGGGGCATCACCCCTCCACTTT.

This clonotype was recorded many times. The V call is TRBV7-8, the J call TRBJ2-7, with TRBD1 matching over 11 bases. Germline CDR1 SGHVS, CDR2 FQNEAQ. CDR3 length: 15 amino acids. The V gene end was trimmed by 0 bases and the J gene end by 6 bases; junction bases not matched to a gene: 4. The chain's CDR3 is CASSLAGTGGGEQYF. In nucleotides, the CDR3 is TGTGCCAGCAGCTTAGCCGGGACAGGGGGTGGCGAGCAGTACTTC.

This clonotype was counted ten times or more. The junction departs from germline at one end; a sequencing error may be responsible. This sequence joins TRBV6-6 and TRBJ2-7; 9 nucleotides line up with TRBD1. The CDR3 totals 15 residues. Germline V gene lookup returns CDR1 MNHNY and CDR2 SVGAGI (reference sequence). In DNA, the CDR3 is TGTGCCAGCAGTCACTCGGGGACAGGGAGCTACGAGCAGTACTTC. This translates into CASSHSGTGSYEQYF.

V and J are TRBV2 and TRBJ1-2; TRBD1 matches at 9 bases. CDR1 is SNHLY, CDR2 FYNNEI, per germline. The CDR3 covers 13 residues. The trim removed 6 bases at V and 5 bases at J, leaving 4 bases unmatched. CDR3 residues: CASRGQGEYGYTF. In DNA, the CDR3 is TGTGCCAGCAGGGGACAGGGTGAATATGGCTACACCTTC.

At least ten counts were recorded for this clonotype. DNA for the CDR3: TGTGCCATCAGTGACAGACAGGGGGACAATCAGCCCCAGCATTTT. It specifies CAISDRQGDNQPQHF. This chain uses TRBV10-3 with TRBJ1-5; 9 nucleotides line up with TRBD1. The CDR3 extends over 15 amino acids. Unmatched junction bases numbered 3, after V lost 3 bases and J lost 3 bases. The V gene's germline CDR1 is ENHRY and CDR2 SYGVKD.

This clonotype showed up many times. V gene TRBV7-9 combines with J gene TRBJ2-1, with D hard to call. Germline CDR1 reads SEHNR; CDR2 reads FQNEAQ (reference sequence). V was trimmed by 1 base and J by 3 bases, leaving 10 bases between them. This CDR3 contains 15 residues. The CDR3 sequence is CASSLVVSFYNEQFF. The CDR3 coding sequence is TGTGCCAGCAGCTTAGTGGTCAGCTTCTACAATGAGCAGTTCTTC.

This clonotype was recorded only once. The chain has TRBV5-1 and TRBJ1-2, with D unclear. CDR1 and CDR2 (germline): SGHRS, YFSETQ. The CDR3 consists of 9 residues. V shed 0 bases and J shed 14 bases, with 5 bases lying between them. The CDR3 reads CASSLDYTF. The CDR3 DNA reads TGCGCCAGCAGCTTGGATTATACCTTC.

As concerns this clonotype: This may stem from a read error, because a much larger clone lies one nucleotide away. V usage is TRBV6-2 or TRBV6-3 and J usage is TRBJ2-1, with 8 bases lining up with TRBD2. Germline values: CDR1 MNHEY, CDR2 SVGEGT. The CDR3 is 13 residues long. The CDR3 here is CVSSYGLANEQFF. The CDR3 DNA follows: TGTGTCAGCAGTTACGGACTAGCCAATGAGCAGTTCTTC.

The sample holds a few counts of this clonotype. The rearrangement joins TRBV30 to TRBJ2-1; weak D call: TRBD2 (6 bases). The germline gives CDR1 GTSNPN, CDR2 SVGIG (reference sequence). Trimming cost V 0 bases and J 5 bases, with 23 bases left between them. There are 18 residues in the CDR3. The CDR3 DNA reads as TGTGCCTGGAGTGTATTTGGCGGGCCGGGAGCACGTGACAATGAGCAGTTCTTC. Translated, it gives CAWSVFGGPGARDNEQFF.

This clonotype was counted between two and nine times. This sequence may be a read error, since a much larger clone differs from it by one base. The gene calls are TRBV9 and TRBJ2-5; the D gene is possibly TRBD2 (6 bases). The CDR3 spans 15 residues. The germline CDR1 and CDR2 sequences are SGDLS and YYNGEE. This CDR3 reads CASSVGGMRQETPYF. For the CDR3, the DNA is TGTGCCAGCAGCGTCGGCGGGATGAGGCAAGAGACCCCGTACTTC.

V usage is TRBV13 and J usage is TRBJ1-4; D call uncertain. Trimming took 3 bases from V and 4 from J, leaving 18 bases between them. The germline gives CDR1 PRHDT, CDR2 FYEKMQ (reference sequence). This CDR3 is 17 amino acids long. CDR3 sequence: CASSFSGAARDNEKLFF. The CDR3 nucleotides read TGTGCCAGCAGCTTTTCGGGAGCAGCAAGGGATAATGAAAAACTGTTTTTT.

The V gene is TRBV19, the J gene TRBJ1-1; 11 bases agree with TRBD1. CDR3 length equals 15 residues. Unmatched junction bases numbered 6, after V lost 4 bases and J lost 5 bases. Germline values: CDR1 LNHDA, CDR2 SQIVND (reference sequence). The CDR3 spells CASSTGTGGGTEAFF. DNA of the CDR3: TGTGCCAGTAGTACTGGGACAGGGGGAGGAACTGAAGCTTTCTTT.

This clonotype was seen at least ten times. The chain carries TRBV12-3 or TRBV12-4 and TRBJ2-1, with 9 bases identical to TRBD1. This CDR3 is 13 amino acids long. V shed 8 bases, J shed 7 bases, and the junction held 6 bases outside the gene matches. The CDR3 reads CASRRDRENEQFF. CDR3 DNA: TGTGCCAGCCGACGGGACAGGGAGAATGAGCAGTTCTTC.

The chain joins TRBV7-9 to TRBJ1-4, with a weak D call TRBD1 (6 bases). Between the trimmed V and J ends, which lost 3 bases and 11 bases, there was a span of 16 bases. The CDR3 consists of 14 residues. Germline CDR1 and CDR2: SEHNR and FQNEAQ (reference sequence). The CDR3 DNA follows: TGTGCCAGCAGCTTGAGGACAGCTCGGGAGAAACTGTTTTTT. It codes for CASSLRTAREKLFF.

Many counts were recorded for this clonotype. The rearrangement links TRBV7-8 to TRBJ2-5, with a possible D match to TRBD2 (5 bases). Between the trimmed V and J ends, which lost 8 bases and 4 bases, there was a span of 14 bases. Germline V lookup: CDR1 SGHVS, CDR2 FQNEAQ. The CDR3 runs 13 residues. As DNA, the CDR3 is TGTGCCAGCCTCCCCAGTGGAGGAGAGACCCAGTACTTC. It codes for CASLPSGGETQYF.

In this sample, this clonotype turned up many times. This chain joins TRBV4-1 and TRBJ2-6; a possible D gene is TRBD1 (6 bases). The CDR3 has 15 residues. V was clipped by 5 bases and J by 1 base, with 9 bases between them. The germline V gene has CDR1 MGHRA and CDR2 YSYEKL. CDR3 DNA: TGCGCCAGCAGCATCACAGGGTCTGGGGCCAACGTCCTGACTTTC. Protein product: CASSITGSGANVLTF.

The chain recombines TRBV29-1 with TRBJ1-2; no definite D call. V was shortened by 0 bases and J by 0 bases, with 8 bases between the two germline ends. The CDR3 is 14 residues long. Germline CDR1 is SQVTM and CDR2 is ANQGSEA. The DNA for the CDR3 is TGCAGCGTTGAAGATCTCGGTGCTAACTATGGCTACACCTTC. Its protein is CSVEDLGANYGYTF.